The rows below give T cell receptor beta chains drawn from one sample of a study of CD8+CD57+ T cells in acquired aplastic anemia. MiXCR, applied by TCRdb to the reads, yields one record per CDR3 protein. The repertoire has over 150,000 distinct CDR3 sequences, almost 50% of them found once; the top ten carry 10% to 15%. Sequencing input: sorted CD4+, CD8+, or CD8+CD57+ T cells (not recorded which) from PBMCs. These receptors were collected from a human donor with aplastic anemia. CDR3s include the opening cysteine and the closing phenylalanine or tryptophan. The D gene is left open where the match is weak. Size is omitted from some rows. Given values are once, few, many or a class for expanded clones.

V gene: TRBV2; J gene: TRBJ1-2; clone size: .; D gene: .; CDR3 protein: CASTSSAGGPHYGYTF; CDR3 DNA: TGTGCCAGCACCTCCTCGGCGGGGGGCCCCCACTATGGCTACACCTTC
V gene: TRBV15; J gene: TRBJ2-1; clone size: .; D gene: TRBD1; CDR3 protein: CATSAYPGQGVPEQFF; CDR3 DNA: TGTGCCACCAGCGCTTACCCGGGACAGGGCGTACCGGAGCAGTTCTTC
V gene: TRBV10-1; J gene: TRBJ1-1; clone size: .; D gene: .; CDR3 protein: CASTPRGATEAFF; CDR3 DNA: TGCGCCAGCACTCCTCGGGGTGCCACTGAAGCTTTCTTT
V gene: TRBV25-1; J gene: TRBJ1-2; clone size: .; D gene: .; CDR3 protein: CASSGQGTGYGYTF; CDR3 DNA: TGTGCCAGCAGTGGGCAGGGGACGGGCTATGGCTACACCTTC
V gene: TRBV24-1; J gene: TRBJ2-5; clone size: .; D gene: .; CDR3 protein: CATSSGAQTQYF; CDR3 DNA: TGTGCCACCTCCTCAGGTGCGCAGACCCAGTACTTC
V gene: TRBV10-3; J gene: TRBJ1-4; clone size: .; D gene: .; CDR3 protein: CAISESGGENEKLFF; CDR3 DNA: TGTGCCATCAGTGAGTCGGGGGGGGAGAATGAAAAACTGTTTTTT
V gene: TRBV10-3; J gene: TRBJ2-7; clone size: .; D gene: .; CDR3 protein: CAISESIRTAYEQYF; CDR3 DNA: TGTGCCATCAGTGAGTCAATTCGGACCGCCTACGAGCAGTACTTC
V gene: TRBV20-1; J gene: TRBJ1-3; clone size: .; D gene: .; CDR3 protein: CSARGAFSGNTIYF; CDR3 DNA: TGCAGTGCTAGGGGCGCATTCTCTGGAAACACCATATATTTT
V gene: TRBV9; J gene: TRBJ2-3; clone size: .; D gene: TRBD2; CDR3 protein: CASSVSRTSVTDTQYF; CDR3 DNA: TGTGCCAGCAGCGTATCGCGGACTAGCGTCACAGATACGCAGTATTTT
V gene: TRBV29-1; J gene: TRBJ1-3; clone size: .; D gene: TRBD1; CDR3 protein: CSAGQGMGNTIYF; CDR3 DNA: TGCAGCGCCGGACAGGGAATGGGAAACACCATATATTTT
V gene: TRBV2; J gene: TRBJ1-2; clone size: .; D gene: .; CDR3 protein: CASSGDWNTF; CDR3 DNA: TGTGCCAGCAGTGGGGACTGGAACACCTTC
V gene: TRBV7-3; J gene: TRBJ2-1; clone size: .; D gene: .; CDR3 protein: CASSLSGQVHNEQFF; CDR3 DNA: TGTGCCAGCAGCTTAAGCGGTCAGGTCCACAATGAGCAGTTCTTC
V gene: TRBV7-8; J gene: TRBJ1-6; clone size: .; D gene: .; CDR3 protein: CASSTTTGPGSPLHF; CDR3 DNA: TGTGCCAGCAGCACCACAACGGGCCCGGGATCACCCCTCCACTTT
V gene: TRBV12-3/TRBV12-4; J gene: TRBJ1-2; clone size: many; D gene: .; CDR3 protein: CASTSGGFGYTF; CDR3 DNA: TGTGCCAGCACCTCGGGGGGGTTCGGCTACACCTTC
V gene: TRBV2; J gene: TRBJ1-6; clone size: .; D gene: .; CDR3 protein: CATHTGLGSPLHF; CDR3 DNA: TGTGCCACCCACACAGGGTTGGGTTCACCCCTCCACTTT
V gene: TRBV29-1; J gene: TRBJ2-3; clone size: once; D gene: .; CDR3 protein: CSVLRDTQYF; CDR3 DNA: TGCAGCGTTCTTAGAGATACGCAGTATTTT
V gene: TRBV20-1; J gene: TRBJ1-2; clone size: .; D gene: .; CDR3 protein: CSARDRGNYGYTF; CDR3 DNA: TGCAGTGCTAGAGATCGGGGTAACTATGGCTACACCTTC
V gene: TRBV5-4; J gene: TRBJ2-3; clone size: few; D gene: .; CDR3 protein: CASSFVGSADTQYF; CDR3 DNA: TGTGCCAGCAGCTTCGTTGGGTCCGCAGATACGCAGTATTTT
V gene: TRBV19; J gene: TRBJ1-6; clone size: .; D gene: .; CDR3 protein: CASSRDGGRNSPLHF; CDR3 DNA: TGTGCCAGTAGTCGGGATGGGGGGCGTAATTCACCCCTCCACTTT
V gene: TRBV20-1; J gene: TRBJ2-1; clone size: many; D gene: .; CDR3 protein: CSARDGGAIYNEQFF; CDR3 DNA: TGCAGTGCTAGAGACGGCGGTGCGATCTACAATGAGCAGTTCTTC
V gene: TRBV7-9; J gene: TRBJ2-5; clone size: once; D gene: .; CDR3 protein: CASSLTGGTQYF; CDR3 DNA: TGTGCCAGCAGCTTAACCGGGGGGACCCAGTACTTC
V gene: TRBV7-9; J gene: TRBJ1-2; clone size: many; D gene: .; CDR3 protein: CASSLGNYGYTF; CDR3 DNA: TGTGCCAGCAGCTTAGGGAACTATGGCTACACCTTC
V gene: TRBV2; J gene: TRBJ1-1; clone size: few; D gene: .; CDR3 protein: CASREVGGEAFF; CDR3 DNA: TGTGCCAGCAGGGAAGTCGGAGGGGAAGCTTTCTTT
V gene: TRBV3-1; J gene: TRBJ2-2; clone size: .; D gene: .; CDR3 protein: CASSITGTTNTGELFF; CDR3 DNA: TGTGCCAGCAGCATCACCGGGACAACGAACACCGGGGAGCTGTTTTTT
V gene: TRBV9; J gene: TRBJ1-3; clone size: .; D gene: .; CDR3 protein: CASSVGWALSSGNTIYF; CDR3 DNA: TGTGCCAGCAGCGTAGGCTGGGCCCTTAGCTCTGGAAACACCATATATTTT
V gene: TRBV7-9; J gene: TRBJ1-4; clone size: many; D gene: .; CDR3 protein: CASSLDFEKLFF; CDR3 DNA: TGTGCCAGCAGCTTAGACTTTGAAAAACTGTTTTTT
V gene: TRBV19; J gene: TRBJ2-5; clone size: many; D gene: TRBD2; CDR3 protein: CASSTRLAGPETQYF; CDR3 DNA: TGTGCCAGTAGTACCCGACTAGCGGGCCCCGAGACCCAGTACTTC
V gene: TRBV4-2; J gene: TRBJ2-3; clone size: .; D gene: TRBD1; CDR3 protein: CASSQGQGASGSDTQYF; CDR3 DNA: TGTGCCAGCAGCCAGGGACAGGGCGCCTCGGGGTCAGATACGCAGTACTTT
V gene: TRBV10-1; J gene: TRBJ2-1; clone size: .; D gene: .; CDR3 protein: CASSEGYEQFF; CDR3 DNA: TGCGCCAGCAGTGAGGGGTATGAGCAGTTCTTC
V gene: TRBV5-1; J gene: TRBJ2-3; clone size: many; D gene: TRBD1; CDR3 protein: CASSLPSGGSTDTQYF; CDR3 DNA: TGCGCCAGCAGCTTACCCTCAGGGGGCAGCACAGATACGCAGTATTTT
V gene: TRBV5-4; J gene: TRBJ2-1; clone size: few; D gene: .; CDR3 protein: CASSVNNEQFF; CDR3 DNA: TGTGCCAGCAGCGTGAACAATGAGCAGTTCTTC
V gene: TRBV12-3/TRBV12-4; J gene: TRBJ1-2; clone size: many; D gene: .; CDR3 protein: CASSLGFGFGYTF; CDR3 DNA: TGTGCCAGCAGTTTAGGATTTGGCTTTGGCTACACCTTC
V gene: TRBV2; J gene: TRBJ2-1; clone size: .; D gene: TRBD1; CDR3 protein: CASRGQGANEQFF; CDR3 DNA: TGTGCCAGCAGGGGACAGGGAGCCAATGAGCAGTTCTTC
V gene: TRBV11-2; J gene: TRBJ2-5; clone size: many; D gene: TRBD2; CDR3 protein: CASSLRHGTSGGRGEGTQYF; CDR3 DNA: TGTGCCAGCAGCTTACGGCACGGGACTAGCGGGGGTAGGGGAGAGGGGACCCAGTACTTC
V gene: TRBV7-9; J gene: TRBJ2-5; clone size: .; D gene: .; CDR3 protein: CASSPIPTGRETQYF; CDR3 DNA: TGTGCCAGCAGCCCAATCCCTACAGGGAGAGAGACCCAGTACTTC
V gene: TRBV25-1; J gene: TRBJ1-2; clone size: .; D gene: TRBD1; CDR3 protein: CASSDLGQGAYGYTF; CDR3 DNA: TGTGCCAGCAGTGATCTAGGACAGGGGGCCTATGGCTACACCTTC
V gene: TRBV19; J gene: TRBJ2-5; clone size: .; D gene: TRBD2; CDR3 protein: CASSTSGNQETQYF; CDR3 DNA: TGTGCCAGTAGTACTAGCGGGAATCAAGAGACCCAGTACTTC
V gene: TRBV29-1; J gene: TRBJ2-3; clone size: .; D gene: TRBD1; CDR3 protein: CSVEQGASDTQYF; CDR3 DNA: TGCAGCGTTGAACAGGGGGCGTCAGATACGCAGTATTTT
V gene: TRBV25-1; J gene: TRBJ2-5; clone size: .; D gene: .; CDR3 protein: CASSDSQETQYF; CDR3 DNA: TGTGCCAGCTCGGACAGCCAAGAGACCCAGTACTTC
V gene: TRBV19; J gene: TRBJ1-5; clone size: .; D gene: .; CDR3 protein: CASRSITSQGDQPQHF; CDR3 DNA: TGTGCCAGTCGTAGTATTACGTCTCAGGGAGATCAGCCCCAGCATTTT
V gene: TRBV2; J gene: TRBJ1-6; clone size: few; D gene: TRBD1; CDR3 protein: CASSGQGRSPLHF; CDR3 DNA: TGTGCCAGCAGTGGACAGGGTCGGTCACCCCTCCACTTT
V gene: TRBV3-1; J gene: TRBJ1-1; clone size: few; D gene: TRBD1; CDR3 protein: CASNHSGTGKNTEAFF; CDR3 DNA: TGTGCCAGCAACCATTCCGGGACAGGGAAGAACACTGAAGCTTTCTTT
V gene: TRBV2; J gene: TRBJ1-6; clone size: .; D gene: .; CDR3 protein: CASQRLVGSSPLHF; CDR3 DNA: TGTGCCAGCCAGAGGTTGGTAGGATCCTCACCCCTCCACTTT